This T cell receptor (beta chain) was identified in a study of coeliac disease. Overall study: Coeliac patients had active, refractory type I, or gluten-free-diet-controlled disease. Whole-study results and caveats: Largely private TRB repertoires meant most sequences were sample-unique.

This CDR3 region has 15 residues. V was trimmed by 2 bases and J by 3 bases, leaving 14 bases between them. Germline V gene sequence: CDR1 SEHNR, CDR2 FQNEAQ (reference sequence). Clones were sequenced by immunoSEQ multiplex PCR, and TCRdb holds only the in-frame ones, with some missing. The sample lists fewer than 5,000 clones, about four fifths seen once, with approximately 5.5% in the top ten. This clone was detected only once. Its antigen is unidentified. Sequenced input: lamina propria lymphocytes from the gut. This receptor was obtained from a woman in her late teens or twenties with active celiac disease. This chain connects TRBV7-9 to TRBJ2-7; tentatively, D is TRBD1 (6 bases). CDR3 amino acids: CASSLNYRAGYEQYF. The CDR3 DNA is TGTGCCAGCAGCTTAAACTACAGGGCAGGCTACGAGCAGTACTTC. Full variable domain (remainder filled in from reference TRBV7-9 and TRBJ2-7): DTGVSQNPRHKITKRGQNVTFRCDPISEHNRLYWYRQTLGQGPEFLTYFQNEAQLEKSRLLSDRFSAERPKGSFSTLEIQRTEQGDSAMYLCASSLNYRAGYEQYFGPGTRLTVT.